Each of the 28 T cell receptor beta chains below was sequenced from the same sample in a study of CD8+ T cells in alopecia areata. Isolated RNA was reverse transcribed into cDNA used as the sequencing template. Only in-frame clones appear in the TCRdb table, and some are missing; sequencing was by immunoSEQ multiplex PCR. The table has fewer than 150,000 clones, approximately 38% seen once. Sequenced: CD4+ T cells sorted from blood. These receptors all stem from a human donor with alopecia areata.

CDR3 region: CASSQLTGDSGYTF. CDR3 nucleotides: TGCGCCAGCAGCCAATTAACAGGGGATTCTGGCTACACCTTC. This chain connects TRBV4-3 to TRBJ1-2; 7 bases are a match to TRBD1. Trimming removed 2 bases from V and 7 bases from J; junction bases left unmatched: 7. The length of the CDR3 is 14 residues. CDR1 is LGHNA and CDR2 is YSLEER in the germline V gene.

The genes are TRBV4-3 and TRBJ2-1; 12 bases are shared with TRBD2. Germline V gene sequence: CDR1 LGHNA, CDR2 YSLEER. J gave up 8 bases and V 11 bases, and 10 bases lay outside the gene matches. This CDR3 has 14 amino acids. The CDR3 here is CASKRLAGVDEQFF. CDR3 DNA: TGCGCCTCCAAACGACTAGCGGGAGTGGATGAGCAGTTCTTC.

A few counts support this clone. In DNA form, the CDR3 reads TGCGCCAGCAGCCAAGGAATCGTGGGAGTCACGACCCAGTACTTC. It encodes CASSQGIVGVTTQYF. This chain connects TRBV4-3 to TRBJ2-5, with D perhaps matching TRBD2 (5 bases). Germline V gene sequence: CDR1 LGHNA, CDR2 YSLEER. Trimming stripped 1 base from V and 7 bases from J, with 16 bases between. The CDR3 spans 15 residues.

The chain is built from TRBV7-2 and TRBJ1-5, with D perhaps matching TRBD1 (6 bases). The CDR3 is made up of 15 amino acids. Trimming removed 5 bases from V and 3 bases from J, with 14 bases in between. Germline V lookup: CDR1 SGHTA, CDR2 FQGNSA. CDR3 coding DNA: TGTGCCAGCAGCCCCCAGCAGGGGACCAATCAGCCCCAGCATTTT. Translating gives CASSPQQGTNQPQHF.

The CDR3 region has the DNA TGTGCCAGCAGCCAAGTCGGTAGCGGGAGGGACAATGAGCAGTTCTTC. Translation: CASSQVGSGRDNEQFF. The chain carries TRBV4-2 and TRBJ2-1; 11 bases align to TRBD2. The V segment lost 1 base and the J segment 5 bases; nucleotides outside the gene matches: 4. The CDR3 totals 16 residues. Germline lookup yields CDR1 LGHNA and CDR2 YNFKEQ.

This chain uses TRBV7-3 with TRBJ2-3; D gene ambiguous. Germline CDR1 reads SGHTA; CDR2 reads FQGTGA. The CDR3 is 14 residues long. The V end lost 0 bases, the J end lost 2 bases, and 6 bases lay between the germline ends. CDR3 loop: CASSLTPHTDTQYF. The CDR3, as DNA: TGTGCCAGCAGCTTAACACCCCACACAGATACGCAGTATTTT. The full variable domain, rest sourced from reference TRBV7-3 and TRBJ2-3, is GAGVSQTPSNKVTEKGKYVELRCDPISGHTALYWYRQSLGQGPEFLIYFQGTGAADDSGLPNDRFFAVRPEGSVSTLKIQRTERGDSAVYLCASSLTPHTDTQYFGPGTRLTVL.

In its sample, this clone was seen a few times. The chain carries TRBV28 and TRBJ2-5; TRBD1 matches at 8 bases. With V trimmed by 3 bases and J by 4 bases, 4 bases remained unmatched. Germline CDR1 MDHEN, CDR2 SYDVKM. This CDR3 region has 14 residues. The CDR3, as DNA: TGTGCCAGCAGTTTTTCCAGGGGGCTAGAGACCCAGTACTTC. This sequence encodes CASSFSRGLETQYF.

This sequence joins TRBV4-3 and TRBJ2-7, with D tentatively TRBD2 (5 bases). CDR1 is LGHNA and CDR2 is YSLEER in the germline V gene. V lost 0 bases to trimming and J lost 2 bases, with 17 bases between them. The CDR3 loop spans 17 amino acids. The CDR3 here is CASSQDHRVDYPYEQYF. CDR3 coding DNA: TGCGCCAGCAGCCAAGATCATCGGGTTGACTATCCCTACGAGCAGTACTTC.

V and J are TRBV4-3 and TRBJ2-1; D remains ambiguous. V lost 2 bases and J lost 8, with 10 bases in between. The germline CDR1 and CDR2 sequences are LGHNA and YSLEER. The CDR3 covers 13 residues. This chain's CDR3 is CASSQRVHDEQFF. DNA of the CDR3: TGCGCCAGCAGCCAAAGGGTACATGATGAGCAGTTCTTC.

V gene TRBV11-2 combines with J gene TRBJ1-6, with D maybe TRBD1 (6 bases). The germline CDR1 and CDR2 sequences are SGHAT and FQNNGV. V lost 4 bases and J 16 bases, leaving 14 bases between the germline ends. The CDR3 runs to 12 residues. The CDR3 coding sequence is TGTGCCAGCAGCTCCCCCCCAGGGGCTCTCCACTTT. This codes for CASSSPPGALHF.

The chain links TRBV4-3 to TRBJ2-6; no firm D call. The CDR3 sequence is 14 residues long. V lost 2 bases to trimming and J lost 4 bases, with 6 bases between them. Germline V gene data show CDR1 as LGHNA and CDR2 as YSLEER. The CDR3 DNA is TGCGCCAGCAGCCAAAAGGCCGGGGCCAACGTCCTGACTTTC. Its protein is CASSQKAGANVLTF.

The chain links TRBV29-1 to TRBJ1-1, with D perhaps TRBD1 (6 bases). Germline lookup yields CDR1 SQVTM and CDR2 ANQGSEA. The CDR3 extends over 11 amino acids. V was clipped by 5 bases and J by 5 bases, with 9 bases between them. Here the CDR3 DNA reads TGCAGCGTTACAGGGTGGACTGAAGCTTTCTTT. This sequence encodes CSVTGWTEAFF. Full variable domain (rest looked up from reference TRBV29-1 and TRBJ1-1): SAVISQKPSRDICQRGTSLTIQCQVDSQVTMMFWYRQQPGQSLTLIATANQGSEATYESGFVIDKFPISRPNLTFSTLTVSNMSPEDSSIYLCSVTGWTEAFFGQGTRLTVV.

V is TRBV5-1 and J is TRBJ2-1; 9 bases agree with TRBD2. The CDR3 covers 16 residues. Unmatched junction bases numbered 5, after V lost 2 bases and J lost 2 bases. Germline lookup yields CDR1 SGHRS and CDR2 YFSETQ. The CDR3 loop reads CASSFRSGRTYNEQFF. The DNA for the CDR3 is TGCGCCAGCAGCTTCCGTAGCGGGAGAACCTACAATGAGCAGTTCTTC.

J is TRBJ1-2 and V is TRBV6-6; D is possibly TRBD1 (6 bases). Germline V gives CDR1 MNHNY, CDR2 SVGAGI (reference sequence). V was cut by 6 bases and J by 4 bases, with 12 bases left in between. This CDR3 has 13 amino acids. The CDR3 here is CASSPGQSYGYTF. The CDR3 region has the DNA TGTGCCAGCAGCCCCGGACAGAGCTATGGCTACACCTTC.

As DNA, the CDR3 is TGCAGTGCTACGGAGGAGCAGTACTTC. Its protein is CSATEEQYF. This chain connects TRBV20-1 to TRBJ2-7; D not resolved. Germline CDR1 is DFQATT and CDR2 is SNEGSKA (reference sequence). The CDR3 contains 9 residues. V lost 4 bases and J 7 bases, leaving 5 bases between the germline ends.

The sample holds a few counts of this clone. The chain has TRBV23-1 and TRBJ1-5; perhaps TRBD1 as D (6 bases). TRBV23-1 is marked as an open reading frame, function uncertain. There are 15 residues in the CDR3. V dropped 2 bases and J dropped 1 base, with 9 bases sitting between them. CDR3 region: CASSQQQGSNQPQHF. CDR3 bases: TGCGCCAGCAGTCAACAACAGGGAAGCAATCAGCCCCAGCATTTT.

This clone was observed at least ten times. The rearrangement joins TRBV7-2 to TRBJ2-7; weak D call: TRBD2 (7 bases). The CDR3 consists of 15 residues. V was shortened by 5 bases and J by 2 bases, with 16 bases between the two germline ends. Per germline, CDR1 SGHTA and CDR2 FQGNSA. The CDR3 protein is CASSRSGGGTYEQYF. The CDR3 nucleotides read TGTGCCAGCAGCCGATCGGGGGGCGGGACCTACGAGCAGTACTTC.

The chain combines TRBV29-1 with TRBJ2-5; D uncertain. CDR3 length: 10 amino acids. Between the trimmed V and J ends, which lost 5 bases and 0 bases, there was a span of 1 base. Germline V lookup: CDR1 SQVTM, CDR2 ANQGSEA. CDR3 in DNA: TGCAGCGTTAACCAAGAGACCCAGTACTTC. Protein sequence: CSVNQETQYF.

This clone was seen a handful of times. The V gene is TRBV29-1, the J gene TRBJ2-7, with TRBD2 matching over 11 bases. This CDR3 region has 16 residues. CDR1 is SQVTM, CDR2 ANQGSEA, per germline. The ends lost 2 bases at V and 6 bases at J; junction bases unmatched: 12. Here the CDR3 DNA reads TGCAGCGTTGAAAAGAAACTAGCGGGAGCATCAGCCGAGCAGTACTTC. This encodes CSVEKKLAGASAEQYF.

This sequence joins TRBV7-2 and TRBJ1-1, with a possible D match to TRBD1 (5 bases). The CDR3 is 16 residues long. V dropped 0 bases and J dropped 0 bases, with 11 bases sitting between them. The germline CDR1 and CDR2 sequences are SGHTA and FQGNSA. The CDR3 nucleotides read TGTGCCAGCAGCTTAGCCTCGGGGCAGGTGAACACTGAAGCTTTCTTT. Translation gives CASSLASGQVNTEAFF.

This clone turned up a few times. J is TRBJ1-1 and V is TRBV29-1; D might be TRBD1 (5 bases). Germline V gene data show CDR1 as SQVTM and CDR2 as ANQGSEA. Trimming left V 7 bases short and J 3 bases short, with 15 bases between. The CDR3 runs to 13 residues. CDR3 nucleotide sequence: TGCAGCGCGGGCGGGCAGGGCTACACTGAAGCTTTCTTT. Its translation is CSAGGQGYTEAFF.

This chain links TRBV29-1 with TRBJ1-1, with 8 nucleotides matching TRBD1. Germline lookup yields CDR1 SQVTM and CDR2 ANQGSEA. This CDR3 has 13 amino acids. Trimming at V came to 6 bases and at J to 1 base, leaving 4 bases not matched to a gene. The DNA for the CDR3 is TGCAGCGTACTCGGGACAGGGAACACTGAAGCTTTCTTT. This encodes CSVLGTGNTEAFF.

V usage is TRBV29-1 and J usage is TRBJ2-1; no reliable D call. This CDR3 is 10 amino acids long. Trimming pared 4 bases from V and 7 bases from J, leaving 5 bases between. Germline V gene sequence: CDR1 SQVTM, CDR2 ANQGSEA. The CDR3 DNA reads TGCAGCGTTGTATGGAATGAGCAGTTCTTC. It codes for CSVVWNEQFF.

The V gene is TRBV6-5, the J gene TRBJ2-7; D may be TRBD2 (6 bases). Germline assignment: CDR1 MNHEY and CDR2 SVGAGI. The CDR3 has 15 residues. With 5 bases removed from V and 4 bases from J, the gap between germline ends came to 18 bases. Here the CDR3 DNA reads TGTGCCAGCAGTCCGCGGGGACTCGGCCGATACGAGCAGTACTTC. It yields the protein CASSPRGLGRYEQYF.

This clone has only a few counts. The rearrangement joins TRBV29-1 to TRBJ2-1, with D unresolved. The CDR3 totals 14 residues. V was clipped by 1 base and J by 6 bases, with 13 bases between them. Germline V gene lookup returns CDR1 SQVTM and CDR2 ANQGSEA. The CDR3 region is CSVEVPSPLNEQFF. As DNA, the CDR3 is TGCAGCGTTGAAGTCCCCTCGCCCCTCAATGAGCAGTTCTTC.

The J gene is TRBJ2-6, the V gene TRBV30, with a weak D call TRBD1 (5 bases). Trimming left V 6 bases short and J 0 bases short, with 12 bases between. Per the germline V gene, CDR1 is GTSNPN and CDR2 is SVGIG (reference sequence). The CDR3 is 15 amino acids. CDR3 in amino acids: CACDRPSSGANVLTF. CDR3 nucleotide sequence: TGTGCCTGCGACAGACCGAGCTCTGGGGCCAACGTCCTGACTTTC. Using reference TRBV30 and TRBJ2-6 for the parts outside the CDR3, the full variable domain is SQTIHQWPATLVQPVGSPLSLECTVEGTSNPNLYWYRQAAGRGLQLLFYSVGIGQISSEVPQNLSASRPQDRQFILSSKKLLLSDSGFYLCACDRPSSGANVLTFGAGSRLTVL.

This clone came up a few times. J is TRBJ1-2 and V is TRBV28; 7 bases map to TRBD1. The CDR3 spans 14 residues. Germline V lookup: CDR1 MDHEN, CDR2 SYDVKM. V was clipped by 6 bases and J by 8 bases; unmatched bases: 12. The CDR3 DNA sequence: TGTGCCAGCAGCCGAGTCGAGGGGGCGAGGGGCTACACCTTC. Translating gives CASSRVEGARGYTF.

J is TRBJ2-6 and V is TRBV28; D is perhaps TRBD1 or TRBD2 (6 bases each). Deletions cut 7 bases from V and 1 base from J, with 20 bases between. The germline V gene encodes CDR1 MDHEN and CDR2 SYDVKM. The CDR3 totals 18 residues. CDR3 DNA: TGTGCCAGCACATCCATCGAGGGGGGCCTTTCTGGGGCCAACGTCCTGACTTTC. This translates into CASTSIEGGLSGANVLTF.